The present entry profiles one T cell receptor beta chain with its context. This clonotype has more than one count but fewer than ten. Its antigen target is currently unknown. Per-base qualities were not stored, and no clone one base away is much larger. The data are from a study of T cells after yellow fever vaccination (dated by TCRdb to about 2019). Concerning the study at large: The SMART-Seq v4 Ultra Low Input RNA kit was used to prepare libraries from fractions with low cell numbers. Bulk TCR alpha and beta repertoires were sequenced longitudinally to track T-cell clones before and after primary and booster YFV17D yellow fever vaccination. Two healthy male donors made up the cohort, one aged 18 to 30 years and the other aged 30 to 40 years. Bulk PBMC replicates and cell subsets were isolated from blood drawn at multiple timepoints before and after both primary and secondary immunization.

What the research found in general, with its limitations: Computational filtering was required because FACS-sorted repertoires could contain abundant contaminating clonotypes from the bulk population. A small fraction of clonotypes appeared in both the CD4 and CD8 compartments, likely as a result of convergent recombination. After the booster, most clones that had expanded after primary vaccination were detected again (around 95% of CD4 and roughly nine tenths of CD8), suggesting broad maintenance of memory. Because the study included only a couple of donors, the extent to which the findings can be generalized is limited. Compared with the primary T-cell response, the secondary T-cell response was weaker but faster, peaking on day 5 rather than day 15.

V is reduced by 5 bases and J by 3 bases, leaving a spacing of 16 bases between them. As encoded in the germline V gene (reference sequence), CDR1 is LGHDT while CDR2 is YNNKEL. Spanning cysteine to phenylalanine, the CDR3 consists of 15 amino acids. The retained sequence is limited to the CDR3, 45 bases, with the frame set at the first base. TCRdb shows the sequencer as Illumina NovaSeq 6000. TCR cDNA was made using 5'RACE template switching, a step that added a universal primer site and unique molecular identifiers. Priming for cDNA synthesis came from both the TCR alpha and TCR beta constant segments. Library amplification involved two PCR steps, and the second step added sample barcodes and sequencing adapters. Sequencing of libraries was performed on Illumina HiSeq 2500 (2x100 bp) or NovaSeq (2x150 bp). On the authors' methods: MIGEC was used to demultiplex reads and collapse the reads into UMI consensus sequences, and MiXCR was used for V(D)J alignment. Vaccine-responding clonotypes were identified with edgeR using replicate PBMC samples, with FDR below 0.01 and a log2 fold change above 5 up to day 15 being required. CD4 or CD8 identity was assigned to each bulk clonotype according to whether the clonotype was present at higher abundance in the sequenced CD4 repertoire or the sequenced CD8 repertoire. TCRdb trimmed public reads at Q25 via fastp, called clones via MiXCR and kept in-frame beta chains. Each CDR3 protein gets just one entry, which takes the most common genes and DNA from the rows behind it. The V and J calls were not made by the authors but by TCRdb's processing. Here the sample has 250,000 to 400,000 distinct CDR3 sequences; roughly 4.3% occur a single time. The ten largest account for 20% to 25% of the sample.

The treatment or condition label, as the study defines it: live attenuated yellow fever vaccine strain. At every blood-draw timepoint, two biological replicates of bulk PBMCs were collected. PBMCs were isolated from peripheral blood using a standard Ficoll-Paque protocol. TriZol was used to extract RNA from bulk PBMCs, from CD4 and CD8 fractions, and from dextramer-positive and dextramer-negative fractions. The sequence is built from TRBV3-1 and TRBJ2-5, with TRBD2 tentatively as D gene (6 bases match). The clonotype comes from a man between 18 and 29 years old who received the YFV17D yellow fever vaccine. The specimen was PBMCs, collected 5 days after the yellow fever booster vaccination. The sequenced DNA is TGTGCCAGCAGCTCGGCGTTCGGGGGAGAAGAGACCCAGTACTTC. Translated, it reads CASSSAFGGEETQYF.